The 27 T cell receptor beta chains reported below all come from one sample, sequenced in a study of CD8 T cells in Susac syndrome. The authors reverse transcribed roughly 0.5 to 1 ug RNA with random hexamers. MiXCR, applied by TCRdb to the immunoSEQ multiplex PCR reads, yields one record per CDR3 protein. The table has around 200,000 distinct CDR3 sequences, approximately 94% seen once. Sequencing was done on a sample of CD4+ T cells from PBMCs. These receptors were collected from a human donor with Susac syndrome.

This chain joins TRBV6-2 or TRBV6-3 and TRBJ2-1, with D perhaps TRBD2 (6 bases). Germline CDR1 is MNHEY and CDR2 is SVGEGT. Trimming shortened V by 7 bases and J by 2 bases, and 15 bases separated the two germline ends. The CDR3 has 15 amino acids. CDR3 bases: TGTGCCAGCATCACGCGGGGAGCAGCCTACAATGAGCAGTTCTTC. It is translated as CASITRGAAYNEQFF.

This clonotype has just a few counts. The V call is TRBV6-2 or TRBV6-3, the J call TRBJ1-1; the D is unclear. Trimming pared 10 bases from V and 3 bases from J, leaving 9 bases between. This CDR3 comprises 11 residues. Germline-derived CDR1 and CDR2 are MNHEY and SVGEGT. Here the CDR3 DNA reads TGTGCCACCGCAGGTTACACTGAAGCTTTCTTT. This sequence encodes CATAGYTEAFF.

The chain links TRBV9 to TRBJ1-1; TRBD1 aligns across 7 bases. Germline CDR1 and CDR2: SGDLS and YYNGEE. CDR3 length equals 13 residues. The V and J ends lost 4 bases and 6 bases, in that order; junction bases with no gene match: 6. The CDR3 bases are TGTGCCAGCAGCACACGGACAGGCGCTGAAGCTTTCTTT. It yields the protein CASSTRTGAEAFF.

The J gene is TRBJ2-3, the V gene TRBV30, with 16 bases lining up with TRBD2. The CDR3 loop spans 14 amino acids. Germline lookup yields CDR1 GTSNPN and CDR2 SVGIG (reference sequence). Trimming removed 7 bases from V and 6 bases from J; junction bases left unmatched: 4. CDR3 DNA sequence: TGTGCCTCGGGACTAGCGGGGGGGGGTGATACGCAGTATTTT. As protein: CASGLAGGGDTQYF.

Written as DNA, the CDR3 is TGCAGCGCTCGACAGGGGTGGGGTTCCTACGAGCAGTACTTC. Translating it yields CSARQGWGSYEQYF. The chain uses TRBV29-1 and TRBJ2-7; 8 bases agree with TRBD1. Germline V gene lookup returns CDR1 SQVTM and CDR2 ANQGSEA. With V trimmed by 7 bases and J by 1 base, 9 bases remained unmatched. The CDR3 sequence is 14 residues long.

The J gene is TRBJ1-5, the V gene TRBV6-2 or TRBV6-3; D is possibly TRBD1 (6 bases). The CDR3 extends over 16 amino acids. Per the germline V gene, CDR1 is MNHEY and CDR2 is SVGEGT. V gave up 8 bases and J gave up 2 bases, with 19 bases separating them. In DNA form, the CDR3 reads TGTGCCAGCTCACTCAGGGGCACAAGCGGCAATCAGCCCCAGCATTTT. It encodes CASSLRGTSGNQPQHF.

The chain is built from TRBV20-1 and TRBJ1-1; TRBD1 aligns across 11 bases. Germline V gives CDR1 DFQATT, CDR2 SNEGSKA (reference sequence). After removal of 3 bases from V and 5 bases from J, the junction contained 5 bases not matched to a gene. This CDR3 is built from 14 residues. The CDR3 nucleotides read TGCAGTGCTAGTTGGGGACAGGGGGGAACTGAAGCTTTCTTT. It specifies CSASWGQGGTEAFF.

The gene calls are TRBV14 and TRBJ2-1; 7 bases line up with TRBD2. CDR1 and CDR2 (germline): SGHDN, FVKESK. J was trimmed by 4 bases and V by 0 bases; bases with no gene match: 3. The CDR3 loop spans 15 amino acids. CDR3: CASSQDRLAYNEQFF. In DNA form, the CDR3 reads TGTGCCAGCAGCCAAGATCGACTAGCTTACAATGAGCAGTTCTTC.

The V and J genes are TRBV20-1 and TRBJ1-1; 8 bases are a match to TRBD1. This CDR3 comprises 13 residues. V shed 6 bases and J 1 base; nucleotides not matched to a gene: 4. Germline values: CDR1 DFQATT, CDR2 SNEGSKA (reference sequence). CDR3 residues: CSAAGQGNTEAFF. In nucleotides, the CDR3 is TGCAGTGCGGCTGGACAGGGGAACACTGAAGCTTTCTTT.

The chain uses TRBV20-1 and TRBJ2-7; 8 bases fit TRBD1. From germline, CDR1 is DFQATT and CDR2 SNEGSKA (reference sequence). The CDR3 has 16 residues. The junction had 16 bases not matched to a gene; V was cut back by 3 bases and J by 6 bases. As DNA, the CDR3 is TGCAGTGCTAGCAAAGCTAGGACAGGGAAAACGGTCGAGCAGTACTTC. This codes for CSASKARTGKTVEQYF.

The V gene is TRBV20-1, the J gene TRBJ2-7; D is ambiguous. The CDR3 runs 13 residues. Germline CDR1 and CDR2: DFQATT and SNEGSKA (reference sequence). CDR3 sequence reads: CSGSWHGRIEQYF. The CDR3 DNA sequence: TGCAGCGGGTCCTGGCACGGAAGGATCGAGCAGTACTTC.

The rearrangement uses TRBV7-3 and TRBJ2-3, with no clear D. The ends were cut back, 5 bases at V and 6 bases at J, with 12 bases in the middle. Per germline, CDR1 SGHTA and CDR2 FQGTGA. The CDR3 covers 13 residues. The CDR3 nucleotides are TGTGCCAGCAGCCCCTCGACCAGGGATACGCAGTATTTT. It codes for CASSPSTRDTQYF.

DNA for the CDR3: TGTGCCAGCAGTTGGATCTACGAGCAGTACTTC. Protein product: CASSWIYEQYF. The chain has TRBV28 and TRBJ2-7, with unresolved D. Trimming cost V 4 bases and J 3 bases, with 4 bases left between them. The CDR3 is made up of 11 amino acids. Germline CDR1 and CDR2: MDHEN and SYDVKM.

The J gene is TRBJ2-3, the V gene TRBV7-9; TRBD2 matches 7 bases. The CDR3 contains 15 residues. Germline assignment: CDR1 SEHNR and CDR2 FQNEAQ (reference sequence). V dropped 6 bases and J dropped 0; count of bases not matched to a gene: 6. The CDR3, as DNA: TGTGCCAGCAGTTCAAATAGCGGGAGCACAGATACGCAGTATTTT. This sequence encodes CASSSNSGSTDTQYF.

This clonotype was detected only a few times. This chain joins TRBV28 and TRBJ2-5; TRBD2 matches at 10 bases. Trimming at V came to 5 bases and at J to 4 bases, leaving 4 bases not matched to a gene. Germline lookup yields CDR1 MDHEN and CDR2 SYDVKM. This CDR3 comprises 14 residues. This CDR3 reads CASSSGGAGETQYF. CDR3 coding DNA: TGTGCCAGCAGTAGCGGGGGGGCAGGAGAGACCCAGTACTTC.

The chain links TRBV19 to TRBJ1-1, with D maybe TRBD1 (6 bases). The CDR3 sequence is 14 residues long. Trimming removed 5 bases from V and 6 bases from J, with 16 bases in between. Looked up from germline, CDR1 is LNHDA and CDR2 is SQIVND (reference sequence). The CDR3 loop is CASSQLGQQSEAFF. DNA for the CDR3: TGTGCCAGTAGTCAACTCGGACAGCAATCTGAAGCTTTCTTT. Supplemented by reference TRBV19 and TRBJ1-1, the full variable domain reads DGGITQSPKYLFRKEGQNVTLSCEQNLNHDAMYWYRQDPGQGLRLIYYSQIVNDFQKGDIAEGYSVSREKKESFPLTVTSAQKNPTAFYLCASSQLGQQSEAFFGQGTRLTVV.

The V gene is TRBV5-1, the J gene TRBJ1-5; D is undetermined. V lost 2 bases to trimming and J lost 2 bases, with 8 bases between them. From germline, CDR1 is SGHRS and CDR2 YFSETQ. The length of the CDR3 is 14 residues. The CDR3 region is CASSLTVGNQPQHF. CDR3 bases: TGCGCCAGCAGCTTAACGGTGGGCAATCAGCCCCAGCATTTT.

The rearrangement links TRBV5-1 to TRBJ2-1, with TRBD2 as a possible D gene (5 bases). The V gene lost 1 base and the J gene lost 9 bases, with 14 bases spanning the gap. Germline CDR1 is SGHRS and CDR2 is YFSETQ. The CDR3 runs to 14 residues. CDR3 sequence reads: CASSLRGGLFEQFF. CDR3 sequence (DNA): TGCGCCAGCAGCTTGAGAGGAGGACTCTTTGAGCAGTTCTTC.

The chain employs TRBV2 and TRBJ2-7; D is unresolved. The CDR3 consists of 13 residues. Trimming pared 0 bases from V and 7 bases from J, leaving 10 bases between. CDR1 and CDR2 from the germline V gene are SNHLY and FYNNEI. The CDR3 DNA reads as TGTGCCAGCAGTGAAGCGCCCCTTACAGAGCAGTACTTC. Residues: CASSEAPLTEQYF.

The chain is built from TRBV6-5 and TRBJ2-7; TRBD2 might be the D (5 bases). V gave up 7 bases and J gave up 2 bases, with 9 bases separating them. Per the germline V gene, CDR1 is MNHEY and CDR2 is SVGAGI. The CDR3 totals 12 residues. CDR3 nucleotides: TGTGCCAGCAAGGCCGGGACCTACGAGCAGTACTTC. Its protein product is CASKAGTYEQYF.

This clonotype was seen a single time. This rearrangement joins TRBV5-4 to TRBJ1-2, with TRBD1 matching over 8 bases. The CDR3 has 13 amino acids. The germline V gene has CDR1 SGHNT and CDR2 YYREEE (reference sequence). V was clipped by 3 bases and J by 5 bases; unmatched bases: 3. The CDR3 reads CASSSTGEYGYTF. The CDR3, as DNA: TGTGCCAGCAGCTCGACAGGGGAATATGGCTACACCTTC. The full variable domain, its missing parts supplied by reference TRBV5-4 and TRBJ1-2, is ETGVTQSPTHLIKTRGQQVTLRCSSQSGHNTVSWYQQALGQGPQFIFQYYREEENGRGNFPPRFSGLQFPNYSSELNVNALELDDSALYLCASSSTGEYGYTFGSGTRLTVV.

The CDR3 nucleotides read TGTGCCAGCAGGCACGTGGGGAGGACCGGGGAGCTGTTTTTT. It translates to CASRHVGRTGELFF. V usage is TRBV12-3 or TRBV12-4 and J usage is TRBJ2-2, with a tentative D call TRBD2 (6 bases). This CDR3 spans 14 amino acids. V was pared by 6 bases and J by 5 bases, with 13 bases between.

The chain joins TRBV20-1 to TRBJ1-6; D possibly corresponds to TRBD1 (5 bases). V was trimmed by 3 bases and J by 5 bases, leaving 11 bases between them. This CDR3 has 14 residues. Germline V gene sequence: CDR1 DFQATT, CDR2 SNEGSKA (reference sequence). CDR3 in amino acids: CSARRPRDNSPLHF. The CDR3 DNA is TGCAGTGCTAGGCGCCCCAGGGATAATTCACCCCTCCACTTT.

This chain uses TRBV7-3 with TRBJ2-1; D is ambiguous. Germline lookup yields CDR1 SGHTA and CDR2 FQGTGA. The CDR3 contains 13 residues. Trimming took 3 bases from V and 5 from J, leaving 8 bases between them. The CDR3 is CASSLDPNNEQFF. The CDR3 DNA reads TGTGCCAGCAGCTTGGACCCTAACAATGAGCAGTTCTTC. Supplemented by reference TRBV7-3 and TRBJ2-1, the full variable domain reads GAGVSQTPSNKVTEKGKYVELRCDPISGHTALYWYRQSLGQGPEFLIYFQGTGAADDSGLPNDRFFAVRPEGSVSTLKIQRTERGDSAVYLCASSLDPNNEQFFGPGTRLTVL.

J is TRBJ2-7 and V is TRBV30; possible D gene TRBD1, 5 bases. V was cut by 4 bases and J by 1 base, with 11 bases left in between. CDR3 size: 13 residues. Germline V gene sequence: CDR1 GTSNPN, CDR2 SVGIG (reference sequence). This CDR3 reads CAWTGHLSYEQYF. In DNA form, the CDR3 reads TGTGCCTGGACCGGACATTTATCCTACGAGCAGTACTTC.

This sequence joins TRBV7-2 and TRBJ2-1; D is tentatively TRBD1 or TRBD2 (5 bases each). The germline V gene encodes CDR1 SGHTA and CDR2 FQGNSA. Trimming pared 2 bases from V and 5 bases from J, leaving 10 bases between. This CDR3 is built from 14 residues. The CDR3 coding sequence is TGTGCCAGCAGCTTAACCGGGGCTAACAATGAGCAGTTCTTC. This gives the protein CASSLTGANNEQFF.

The chain links TRBV6-6 to TRBJ2-3, with 11 bases lining up with TRBD2. CDR1 is MNHNY, CDR2 SVGAGI, per germline (reference sequence). The V and J ends lost 5 bases and 2 bases, in that order; junction bases with no gene match: 6. The CDR3 extends over 16 amino acids. CDR3 in DNA: TGTGCCAGCAGTAGAGGGACTAGCGGAAACACAGATACGCAGTATTTT. This translates into CASSRGTSGNTDTQYF.